One and the same sample provided the 10 T cell receptor beta chains below, sequenced in a study of CD8 T cells in Susac syndrome. With random hexamers, about 0.45 to 1 ug RNA was reverse transcribed. TCRdb re-analysed the immunoSEQ multiplex PCR reads in MiXCR, keeping a single row per CDR3 protein. The sample includes over 150,000 distinct CDR3 sequences, roughly 95% of them seen just once. Sequencing used CD4+ T cells from PBMCs. The receptor set was obtained from a human donor with Susac syndrome.

V gene TRBV9 combines with J gene TRBJ1-1; D call uncertain. Germline CDR1 and CDR2: SGDLS and YYNGEE. The CDR3 consists of 13 residues. The V end was cut by 0 bases, the J end by 7 bases, with 10 bases between. CDR3 DNA sequence: TGTGCCAGCAGCGTAGGGGATTTGAATGAAGCTTTCTTT. Translating gives CASSVGDLNEAFF.

CDR3 protein: CASSYLGRSSAGGPGELFF. The DNA for the CDR3 is TGTGCCAGCAGTTACCTGGGTCGGTCGTCGGCGGGAGGGCCCGGGGAGCTGTTTTTT. The chain has TRBV6-5 and TRBJ2-2; 9 nucleotides agree with TRBD2. Germline CDR1 and CDR2: MNHEY and SVGAGI. CDR3 length: 19 amino acids. Unmatched junction bases numbered 16, after V lost 2 bases and J lost 6 bases.

This chain joins TRBV6-1 and TRBJ2-1, with 14 bases that match TRBD2. Germline V gives CDR1 MNHNS, CDR2 SASEGT. The CDR3 has 16 amino acids. After removal of 6 bases from V and 10 bases from J, the junction contained 11 bases not matched to a gene. The CDR3 loop is CASSAPAGLAGEEQFF. DNA for the CDR3: TGTGCCAGCAGCGCCCCGGCGGGACTAGCGGGAGAGGAGCAGTTCTTC.

The CDR3 here is CSARLVAGNQPQHF. For the CDR3, the DNA is TGCAGTGCTAGACTCGTGGCAGGCAATCAGCCCCAGCATTTT. V usage is TRBV20-1 and J usage is TRBJ1-5; no reliable D call. V dropped 2 bases and J dropped 2 bases, with 10 bases sitting between them. Germline CDR1 reads DFQATT; CDR2 reads SNEGSKA (reference sequence). The CDR3 length is 14 residues.

The chain uses TRBV30 and TRBJ2-3, with D possibly matching TRBD2 (6 bases). This CDR3 spans 13 amino acids. Per the germline V gene, CDR1 is GTSNPN and CDR2 is SVGIG (reference sequence). V dropped 2 bases and J dropped 6 bases, with 12 bases sitting between them. CDR3 in DNA: TGTGCCTGGAGTCGGCGGAGGGCGGATACGCAGTATTTT. Protein: CAWSRRRADTQYF.

The V and J genes are TRBV7-9 and TRBJ1-1; tentatively, D is TRBD1 (5 bases). Germline V CDR1 and CDR2: SEHNR, FQNEAQ (reference sequence). The CDR3 has 15 amino acids. Trimming took off 0 bases at V and 2 bases at J, with 10 bases between the two ends. DNA for the CDR3: TGTGCCAGCAGCTTAGCGGAGACAGTAAACACTGAAGCTTTCTTT. Its translation is CASSLAETVNTEAFF.

The chain employs TRBV29-1 and TRBJ1-4; 11 positions agree with TRBD1. Germline V lookup: CDR1 SQVTM, CDR2 ANQGSEA. The ends lost 6 bases at V and 7 bases at J; junction bases unmatched: 4. The CDR3 is made up of 13 amino acids. The CDR3 protein is CSVGQGASEKLFF. The CDR3 bases are TGCAGCGTCGGACAGGGGGCGAGTGAAAAACTGTTTTTT.

This chain joins TRBV29-1 and TRBJ2-5, with no clear D. The CDR3 totals 12 residues. Germline lookup yields CDR1 SQVTM and CDR2 ANQGSEA. V was pared by 7 bases and J by 4 bases, with 13 bases between. The CDR3 sequence: CSGNWGIETQYF. In DNA form, the CDR3 reads TGCAGCGGCAATTGGGGAATAGAGACCCAGTACTTC.

The chain recombines TRBV20-1 with TRBJ2-4; the match to TRBD1 covers 11 bases. The CDR3 is 15 residues long. The V gene end was trimmed by 1 base and the J gene end by 12 bases; junction bases not matched to a gene: 11. Germline-derived CDR1 and CDR2 are DFQATT and SNEGSKA (reference sequence). CDR3 loop: CSARGPGQGGNGQYF. The CDR3 region has the DNA TGCAGTGCTAGAGGTCCGGGACAGGGGGGAAACGGTCAGTACTTC.

The rearrangement joins TRBV14 to TRBJ2-4; TRBD1 might be the D (5 bases). The germline CDR1 and CDR2 sequences are SGHDN and FVKESK. V was trimmed by 1 base and J by 8 bases, leaving 9 bases between them. This CDR3 is 13 amino acids long. The CDR3 spells CASSQGQGYIQYF. The CDR3 DNA reads as TGTGCCAGCAGCCAAGGCCAGGGATACATTCAGTACTTC.